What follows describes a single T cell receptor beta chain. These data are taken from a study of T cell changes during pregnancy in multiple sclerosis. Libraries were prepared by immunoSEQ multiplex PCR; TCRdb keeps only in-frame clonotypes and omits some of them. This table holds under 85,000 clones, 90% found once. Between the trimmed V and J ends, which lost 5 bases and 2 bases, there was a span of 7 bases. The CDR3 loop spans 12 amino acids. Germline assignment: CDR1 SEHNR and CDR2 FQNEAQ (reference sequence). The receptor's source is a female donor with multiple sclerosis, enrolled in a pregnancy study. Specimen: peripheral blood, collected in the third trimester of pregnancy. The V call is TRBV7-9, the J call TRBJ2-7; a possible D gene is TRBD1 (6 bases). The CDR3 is CASSPGAYEQYF. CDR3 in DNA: TGTGCCAGCAGCCCAGGGGCCTACGAGCAGTACTTC.